The rows below give T cell receptor beta chains drawn from one sample of a study of T cells in Graves' hyperthyroidism and ophthalmopathy. TCRdb re-called the multiplex PCR reads with MiXCR, one entry per CDR3 protein. There are over 650,000 distinct CDR3 sequences in the sample; about 15% occur only once, and around 7.7% lies in the top ten. Sequencing used blood. These receptors originate from a man aged 18 to 35 with Graves' hyperthyroidism. The CDR3 runs from the conserved cysteine through the conserved F or W. Fields, in order: clone size, J gene, D gene, V gene, CDR3 DNA, CDR3 protein. A D gene is named only where the DNA matches it firmly. The size field is filled for only some rows; it gives once, few, many or a size class.

clone size: .; J gene: TRBJ2-1; D gene: TRBD2; V gene: TRBV5-6; CDR3 DNA: TGTGCCAGCAGCGAGAAGGGGAGGGGTTATTTCCATGAGCAGTTCTTC; CDR3 protein: CASSEKGRGYFHEQFF
clone size: .; J gene: TRBJ2-5; D gene: TRBD1; V gene: TRBV5-6; CDR3 DNA: TGTGCCAGCAGCCCAGACGGACAGGGGGCTAGGGAGACCCAGTACTTC; CDR3 protein: CASSPDGQGARETQYF
clone size: few; J gene: TRBJ1-1; D gene: .; V gene: TRBV7-9; CDR3 DNA: TGTGCCAGCAGCTCACAAAACACTGAAGCTTTCTTT; CDR3 protein: CASSSQNTEAFF
clone size: many; J gene: TRBJ1-2; D gene: TRBD1; V gene: TRBV6-2/TRBV6-3; CDR3 DNA: TGTGCCACCGGACAGGCGAGCTATGGCTACACCTTC; CDR3 protein: CATGQASYGYTF
clone size: few; J gene: TRBJ2-1; D gene: TRBD1; V gene: TRBV5-1; CDR3 DNA: TGCGCCAGCAGCTTCCAGGGGGACAATGAGCAGTTCTTC; CDR3 protein: CASSFQGDNEQFF
clone size: .; J gene: TRBJ1-3; D gene: .; V gene: TRBV28; CDR3 DNA: TGTGCCAGCTCCGGAGTCCAGGGCTATGGAAACACCATATATTTT; CDR3 protein: CASSGVQGYGNTIYF
clone size: .; J gene: TRBJ2-2; D gene: .; V gene: TRBV2; CDR3 DNA: TGTGCCAGCAGTGTGTTTAGTCCCGGGGAGCTGTTTTTT; CDR3 protein: CASSVFSPGELFF
clone size: few; J gene: TRBJ2-1; D gene: TRBD2; V gene: TRBV7-2; CDR3 DNA: TGTGCCAGCAGCTTAGGGGCGGGGGGGAACAATGAGCAGTTCTTC; CDR3 protein: CASSLGAGGNNEQFF
clone size: few; J gene: TRBJ2-5; D gene: .; V gene: TRBV10-3; CDR3 DNA: TGTGCCCCCGACGGCTCGGACTCGAAAGAGACCCAGTACTTC; CDR3 protein: CAPDGSDSKETQYF
clone size: many; J gene: TRBJ2-1; D gene: .; V gene: TRBV28; CDR3 DNA: TGTGCCAGCAGTTTAGGTGTGTCGGACTATGAGCAGTTCTTC; CDR3 protein: CASSLGVSDYEQFF
clone size: many; J gene: TRBJ2-1; D gene: .; V gene: TRBV7-9; CDR3 DNA: TGTGCCAGCAGCTTACTAGCTTTCAATGAGCAGTTCTTC; CDR3 protein: CASSLLAFNEQFF
clone size: .; J gene: TRBJ1-6; D gene: TRBD1; V gene: TRBV4-1; CDR3 DNA: TGCGCCAGCAGCCAAGGGACAGGGTATAATTCACCCCTCCACTTT; CDR3 protein: CASSQGTGYNSPLHF
clone size: .; J gene: TRBJ2-3; D gene: TRBD2; V gene: TRBV5-1; CDR3 DNA: TGCGCCAGCAGCGAAACCGGGACTAGCGGGAGCACAGATACGCAGTATTTT; CDR3 protein: CASSETGTSGSTDTQYF
clone size: many; J gene: TRBJ2-7; D gene: TRBD1; V gene: TRBV28; CDR3 DNA: TGTGCCAGCACCCTTCCGGGACAGGGAGCCTACGAGCAGTACTTC; CDR3 protein: CASTLPGQGAYEQYF
clone size: many; J gene: TRBJ2-7; D gene: TRBD2; V gene: TRBV15; CDR3 DNA: TGTGCCACCAGCCGCCCGGGACTAGCGGGACCCTACGAGCAGTACTTC; CDR3 protein: CATSRPGLAGPYEQYF
clone size: many; J gene: TRBJ1-4; D gene: TRBD1; V gene: TRBV7-2; CDR3 DNA: TGTGCCAGCAGCTTCGACAGGGGAAGTGAAAAACTGTTTTTT; CDR3 protein: CASSFDRGSEKLFF
clone size: many; J gene: TRBJ2-1; D gene: TRBD2; V gene: TRBV7-9; CDR3 DNA: TGTGCCAGCAGCACCTGGGTAGCGGGATACAATGAGCAGTTCTTC; CDR3 protein: CASSTWVAGYNEQFF
clone size: many; J gene: TRBJ1-4; D gene: TRBD1; V gene: TRBV6-1; CDR3 DNA: TGTGCCAGCGGGGGACAGGAAACAACTAATGAAAAACTGTTTTTT; CDR3 protein: CASGGQETTNEKLFF
clone size: many; J gene: TRBJ1-2; D gene: .; V gene: TRBV28; CDR3 DNA: TGTGCCAGCAGTCCACGACAGGATGGCTACACCTTC; CDR3 protein: CASSPRQDGYTF
clone size: many; J gene: TRBJ2-7; D gene: .; V gene: TRBV20-1; CDR3 DNA: TGCAGTGCTATATTATCGGGCCTTTACGAGCAGTACTTC; CDR3 protein: CSAILSGLYEQYF
clone size: few; J gene: TRBJ2-3; D gene: TRBD2; V gene: TRBV4-1; CDR3 DNA: TGCGCCAGCAGCTCACAGACTAGCGGGAGTCTCACAGATACGCAGTATTTT; CDR3 protein: CASSSQTSGSLTDTQYF
clone size: many; J gene: TRBJ1-4; D gene: TRBD1; V gene: TRBV20-1; CDR3 DNA: TGCAGTGCTAGGTCAGGGGGGATTCAACTGTTTTTT; CDR3 protein: CSARSGGIQLFF
clone size: .; J gene: TRBJ2-2; D gene: .; V gene: TRBV7-9; CDR3 DNA: TGTGCCAGCAGCTTTAGGGACGCGAACACCGGGGAGCTGTTTTTT; CDR3 protein: CASSFRDANTGELFF
clone size: many; J gene: TRBJ2-7; D gene: .; V gene: TRBV3-1; CDR3 DNA: TGTGCCAGCAGCTCCCCGGGGGACGGTTCTCCCTACGAGCAGTACTTC; CDR3 protein: CASSSPGDGSPYEQYF